Following are 3 T cell receptor beta chains from one sample sequenced in a study of T cell changes during pregnancy in multiple sclerosis. Profiled with immunoSEQ multiplex PCR; TCRdb holds only in-frame clones, not every one. The repertoire includes some 31,000 clones, 91% of them detected once, and about 3.8% sits in the top ten. The specimen was CD8+ T cells from peripheral blood mononuclear cells, collected in the second trimester of pregnancy. These receptor sequences come from a female donor in good health, enrolled as a control in a pregnancy study.

This chain uses TRBV7-9 with TRBJ2-3; D uncertain. This CDR3 has 12 amino acids. Trimming took off 3 bases at V and 9 bases at J, with 10 bases between the two ends. The germline V gene encodes CDR1 SEHNR and CDR2 FQNEAQ (reference sequence). This CDR3 is CASSLVPKTQYF. The CDR3 nucleotides read TGTGCCAGCAGCTTGGTCCCTAAGACGCAGTATTTT.

The chain has TRBV7-8 and TRBJ2-1; maybe TRBD1 (5 bases). Trimming shortened V by 3 bases and J by 3 bases, and 15 bases separated the two germline ends. Looked up from germline, CDR1 is SGHVS and CDR2 is FQNEAQ. The CDR3 has 16 amino acids. The CDR3 here is CASSLIGASFYNEQFF. The DNA for the CDR3 is TGTGCCAGCAGCTTGATTGGGGCGAGCTTCTACAATGAGCAGTTCTTC.

V and J are TRBV6-6 and TRBJ1-1; 11 bases align to TRBD1. In germline, CDR1 is MNHNY, CDR2 SVGAGI (reference sequence). The CDR3 is 14 amino acids. Germline trimming cut 6 bases from V and 4 bases from J; bases unmatched to any gene: 4. The CDR3 region has the DNA TGTGCCAGCAGCCTGGGACAGGGGGTCACTGAAGCTTTCTTT. Amino acid sequence: CASSLGQGVTEAFF.